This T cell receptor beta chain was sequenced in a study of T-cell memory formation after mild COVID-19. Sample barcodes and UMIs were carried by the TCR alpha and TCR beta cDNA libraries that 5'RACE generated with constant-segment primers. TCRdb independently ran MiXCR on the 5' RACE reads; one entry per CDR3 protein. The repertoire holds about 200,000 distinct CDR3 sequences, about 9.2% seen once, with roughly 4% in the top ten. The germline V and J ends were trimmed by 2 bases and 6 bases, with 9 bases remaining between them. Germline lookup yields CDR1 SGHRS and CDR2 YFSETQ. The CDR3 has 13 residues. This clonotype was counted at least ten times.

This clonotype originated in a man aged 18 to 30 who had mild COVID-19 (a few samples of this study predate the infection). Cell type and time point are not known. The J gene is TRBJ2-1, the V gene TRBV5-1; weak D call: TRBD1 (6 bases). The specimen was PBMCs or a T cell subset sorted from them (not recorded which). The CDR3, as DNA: TGCGCCAGCAGCTTCACAGGGTTCAATGAGCAGTTCTTC. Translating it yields CASSFTGFNEQFF.